This TCR beta chain was retrieved from a study of blood T cell repertoires in COVID-19. This CDR3 has 18 residues. Germline CDR1 and CDR2: KGHSH and LQKENI. The V segment lost 2 bases and the J segment 3 bases; nucleotides outside the gene matches: 11. Profiled with immunoSEQ multiplex PCR; TCRdb holds only in-frame clones, not every one. The sample yields some 70,000 clones, around 74% seen once. The genes are TRBV18 and TRBJ1-3; 9 bases are shared with TRBD1. The sample taken for sequencing was peripheral blood. The sequence was collected from a man in his 60s with COVID-19, enrolled during active disease. The CDR3 sequence: CASSPEGQGRGIGNTIYF. The CDR3 coding sequence is TGTGCCAGCTCACCAGAGGGACAGGGAAGAGGTATTGGAAACACCATATATTTT.